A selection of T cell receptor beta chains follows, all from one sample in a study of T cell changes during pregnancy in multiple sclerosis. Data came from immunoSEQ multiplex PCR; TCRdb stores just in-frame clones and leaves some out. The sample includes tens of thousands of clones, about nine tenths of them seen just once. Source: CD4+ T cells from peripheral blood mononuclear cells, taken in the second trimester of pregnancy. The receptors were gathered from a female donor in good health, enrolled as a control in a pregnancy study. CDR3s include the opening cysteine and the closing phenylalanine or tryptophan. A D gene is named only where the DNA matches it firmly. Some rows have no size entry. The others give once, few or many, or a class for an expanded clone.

CDR3aa: CASSENWDRRYNEQFF
abundance: -
j_gene: TRBJ2-1
d_gene: TRBD1
v_gene: TRBV2

CDR3aa: CASSDEGAAQPQHF
abundance: -
j_gene: TRBJ1-5
d_gene: TRBD1
v_gene: TRBV10-2

CDR3aa: CASSLSSPTDTQYF
abundance: -
j_gene: TRBJ2-3
d_gene: -
v_gene: TRBV27

CDR3aa: CASGSTWTRRLYEQYF
abundance: -
j_gene: TRBJ2-7
d_gene: TRBD2
v_gene: TRBV12-5

CDR3aa: CASSLRGGQETQYF
abundance: -
j_gene: TRBJ2-5
d_gene: TRBD2
v_gene: TRBV27

CDR3aa: CASSQAPLAGYEQYF
abundance: -
j_gene: TRBJ2-7
d_gene: TRBD2
v_gene: TRBV4-1

CDR3aa: CASSPRLAGATGELFF
abundance: -
j_gene: TRBJ2-2
d_gene: TRBD2
v_gene: TRBV5-1

CDR3aa: CASRFRLAGDLSYNEQFF
abundance: -
j_gene: TRBJ2-1
d_gene: TRBD2
v_gene: TRBV5-1

CDR3aa: CASSPGDSTEAFF
abundance: -
j_gene: TRBJ1-1
d_gene: -
v_gene: TRBV28

CDR3aa: CASSATGSQFF
abundance: -
j_gene: TRBJ2-1
d_gene: -
v_gene: TRBV6-1

CDR3aa: CASSRGPDNEQFF
abundance: -
j_gene: TRBJ2-1
d_gene: TRBD1
v_gene: TRBV6-6

CDR3aa: CATSRDNGQETQYF
abundance: -
j_gene: TRBJ2-5
d_gene: -
v_gene: TRBV15

CDR3aa: CASTSGLNTEAFF
abundance: -
j_gene: TRBJ1-1
d_gene: -
v_gene: TRBV5-1

CDR3aa: CASSVTSGTSSVNEQFF
abundance: -
j_gene: TRBJ2-1
d_gene: TRBD2
v_gene: TRBV9

CDR3aa: CASRVAGLATGELFF
abundance: -
j_gene: TRBJ2-2
d_gene: TRBD2
v_gene: TRBV19

CDR3aa: CASSQGLAGEGYEQYF
abundance: -
j_gene: TRBJ2-7
d_gene: TRBD2
v_gene: TRBV13

CDR3aa: CASSRLGTGGNEKLFF
abundance: -
j_gene: TRBJ1-4
d_gene: TRBD1
v_gene: TRBV18

CDR3aa: CASSFGHARLQYF
abundance: -
j_gene: TRBJ2-7
d_gene: -
v_gene: TRBV27

CDR3aa: CASSSHSERGTQYF
abundance: -
j_gene: TRBJ2-3
d_gene: -
v_gene: TRBV6-6

CDR3aa: CASSLGDIRSYEQYF
abundance: -
j_gene: TRBJ2-7
d_gene: -
v_gene: TRBV5-1

CDR3aa: CASSSGTSGTYNEQFF
abundance: -
j_gene: TRBJ2-1
d_gene: TRBD2
v_gene: TRBV7-9

CDR3aa: CASSDQGFSGNTIYF
abundance: -
j_gene: TRBJ1-3
d_gene: -
v_gene: TRBV6-1

CDR3aa: CASSLDPGWGQWNTEAFF
abundance: -
j_gene: TRBJ1-1
d_gene: TRBD1
v_gene: TRBV11-2

CDR3aa: CASSFRQGAVNTEAFF
abundance: few
j_gene: TRBJ1-1
d_gene: TRBD1
v_gene: TRBV13

CDR3aa: CSVSQGPGELFF
abundance: -
j_gene: TRBJ2-2
d_gene: -
v_gene: TRBV29-1

CDR3aa: CASSVQGQGYEQYF
abundance: once
j_gene: TRBJ2-7
d_gene: TRBD1
v_gene: TRBV7-3

CDR3aa: CASSQEGGQGHTQYF
abundance: -
j_gene: TRBJ2-3
d_gene: TRBD1
v_gene: TRBV4-2

CDR3aa: CASSPRVLEKLFF
abundance: -
j_gene: TRBJ1-4
d_gene: -
v_gene: TRBV18

CDR3aa: CASSLRTGEKLFF
abundance: -
j_gene: TRBJ1-4
d_gene: TRBD1
v_gene: TRBV7-9

CDR3aa: CASSLDAWQNYGYTF
abundance: few
j_gene: TRBJ1-2
d_gene: -
v_gene: TRBV7-9

CDR3aa: CASSPRQSGANVLTF
abundance: -
j_gene: TRBJ2-6
d_gene: -
v_gene: TRBV18

CDR3aa: CASSPLAGRSSYEQYF
abundance: -
j_gene: TRBJ2-7
d_gene: TRBD2
v_gene: TRBV18

CDR3aa: CSVEEGAGNTIYF
abundance: -
j_gene: TRBJ1-3
d_gene: -
v_gene: TRBV29-1

CDR3aa: CSASRGYEQYF
abundance: -
j_gene: TRBJ2-7
d_gene: -
v_gene: TRBV20-1

CDR3aa: CASSQVDQRINQPQHF
abundance: -
j_gene: TRBJ1-5
d_gene: -
v_gene: TRBV4-2

CDR3aa: CASSSGNRGSETQYF
abundance: -
j_gene: TRBJ2-5
d_gene: TRBD1
v_gene: TRBV28

CDR3aa: CASSLRRGDHVEQYF
abundance: -
j_gene: TRBJ2-7
d_gene: TRBD2
v_gene: TRBV7-9

CDR3aa: CASSVGSGFGNTIYF
abundance: -
j_gene: TRBJ1-3
d_gene: -
v_gene: TRBV6-1

CDR3aa: CASSLSTSGRAPFLNEQYF
abundance: -
j_gene: TRBJ2-7
d_gene: TRBD2
v_gene: TRBV5-4

CDR3aa: CASSQDHAGRTEAFF
abundance: -
j_gene: TRBJ1-1
d_gene: -
v_gene: TRBV4-1

CDR3aa: CASSQVSAGNTGELFF
abundance: -
j_gene: TRBJ2-2
d_gene: -
v_gene: TRBV4-2

CDR3aa: CASSRQGAPYEQYF
abundance: -
j_gene: TRBJ2-7
d_gene: TRBD1
v_gene: TRBV5-8

CDR3aa: CASSYSGQGIGYTF
abundance: -
j_gene: TRBJ1-2
d_gene: TRBD1
v_gene: TRBV6-5

CDR3aa: CASSGGQGQTDTQYF
abundance: -
j_gene: TRBJ2-3
d_gene: TRBD1
v_gene: TRBV6-1

CDR3aa: CASSPYGTTISTDTQYF
abundance: -
j_gene: TRBJ2-3
d_gene: TRBD2
v_gene: TRBV19

CDR3aa: CASSLSSSISTGELFF
abundance: -
j_gene: TRBJ2-2
d_gene: -
v_gene: TRBV28

CDR3aa: CASSVTSGGPYEQYF
abundance: -
j_gene: TRBJ2-7
d_gene: TRBD2
v_gene: TRBV7-3

CDR3aa: CASSLAQSYDTQYF
abundance: -
j_gene: TRBJ2-3
d_gene: -
v_gene: TRBV5-1